Presented here are 14 T cell receptor beta chains from one specimen sequenced in a study of blood T cell repertoires in COVID-19. Data came from immunoSEQ multiplex PCR; TCRdb stores just in-frame clones and leaves some out. Of a few hundred thousand clones listed, approximately 80% are singletons. What was sequenced was PBMCs or T cells enriched from blood (not recorded which). Receptor source: a woman aged 35 to 49 with acute COVID-19.

The chain couples TRBV5-4 to TRBJ1-1; the D gene is possibly TRBD1 (5 bases). Trimming took off 4 bases at V and 5 bases at J, with 15 bases between the two ends. CDR1 SGHNT and CDR2 YYREEE come from the germline V gene (reference sequence). The CDR3 contains 14 residues. The CDR3 DNA reads TGTGCCAGCAGCCTGCAGACAGTCGGGACTGAAGCTTTCTTT. Its protein is CASSLQTVGTEAFF.

The chain uses TRBV28 and TRBJ2-3; perhaps TRBD2 as D (7 bases). The CDR3 totals 14 residues. Trimming removed 7 bases from V and 6 bases from J, with 17 bases in between. Per germline, CDR1 MDHEN and CDR2 SYDVKM. In nucleotides, the CDR3 is TGTGCCAGCATCCTGGGGGGGCCGTCGGATACGCAGTATTTT. Residues: CASILGGPSDTQYF.

Only a few counts were recorded for this clone. The J gene is TRBJ1-1, the V gene TRBV5-1, with D unresolved. Germline-derived CDR1 and CDR2 are SGHRS and YFSETQ. V lost 0 bases to trimming and J lost 6 bases, with 18 bases between them. The CDR3 extends over 16 amino acids. The CDR3, as DNA: TGCGCCAGCAGCTTGGCAGGTCGGGGAGCGGGTGCTGAAGCTTTCTTT. It encodes CASSLAGRGAGAEAFF.

The genes are TRBV12-3 or TRBV12-4 and TRBJ1-2; possibly TRBD1 for D (6 bases). CDR3 size: 11 residues. V lost 9 bases and J lost 5, with 10 bases in between. Here the CDR3 reads CASRQAYGYTF. CDR3 DNA: TGTGCCAGTCGACAGGCTTATGGCTACACCTTC.

A few counts support this clone. The CDR3: CASSLTGGQTNTEAFF. The CDR3 DNA reads as TGTGCCAGCAGCCTCACCGGGGGGCAGACGAACACTGAAGCTTTCTTT. V and J are TRBV16 and TRBJ1-1; weak D call: TRBD1 (6 bases). V gave up 4 bases and J gave up 1 base, with 16 bases separating them. The CDR3 is 16 residues long. Germline V lookup: CDR1 KGHSY, CDR2 FQNENV.

This chain joins TRBV10-3 and TRBJ1-1; weak D call: TRBD1 (5 bases). Trimming left V 6 bases short and J 3 bases short, with 11 bases between. The germline V gene has CDR1 ENHRY and CDR2 SYGVKD. The length of the CDR3 is 13 residues. The CDR3 region is CAIREGRYTEAFF. The CDR3 DNA reads TGTGCCATCAGGGAGGGGAGGTACACTGAAGCTTTCTTT.

This clone was counted between two and nine times. The chain links TRBV11-3 to TRBJ2-1, with D maybe TRBD2 (6 bases). The CDR3 covers 17 residues. Trimming took off 5 bases at V and 0 bases at J, with 17 bases between the two ends. Germline loops: CDR1 SGHNT, CDR2 YENEEA. CDR3 sequence: CASSQTIRGSSYNEQFF. The CDR3 coding sequence is TGTGCCAGCAGCCAAACCATCCGGGGGAGCTCCTACAATGAGCAGTTCTTC.

This chain links TRBV19 with TRBJ1-1, with D tentatively TRBD1 (6 bases). Per the germline V gene, CDR1 is LNHDA and CDR2 is SQIVND (reference sequence). CDR3 length: 17 amino acids. Trimming took off 5 bases at V and 3 bases at J, with 22 bases between the two ends. CDR3 nucleotides: TGTGCCAGTAGTGCGATCGCTCTAGGACAGCCTGACACTGAAGCTTTCTTT. It encodes CASSAIALGQPDTEAFF.

The V call is TRBV29-1, the J call TRBJ1-1; 10 bases align to TRBD1. The CDR3 consists of 15 residues. With V trimmed by 4 bases and J by 4 bases, 9 bases remained unmatched. The germline V gene encodes CDR1 SQVTM and CDR2 ANQGSEA. The CDR3 region has the DNA TGCAGCGTTGTGAGGACAGGGGGACGTGGCACTGAAGCTTTCTTT. Residues: CSVVRTGGRGTEAFF. Full variable domain (missing parts from reference TRBV29-1 and TRBJ1-1): SAVISQKPSRDICQRGTSLTIQCQVDSQVTMMFWYRQQPGQSLTLIATANQGSEATYESGFVIDKFPISRPNLTFSTLTVSNMSPEDSSIYLCSVVRTGGRGTEAFFGQGTRLTVV.

The CDR3 protein is CASRRGGGTEAFF. CDR3 in DNA: TGTGCCAGCAGGAGAGGGGGCGGCACTGAAGCTTTCTTT. J is TRBJ1-1 and V is TRBV2; 7 bases map to TRBD1. Losses at the gene ends were 6 bases for V and 4 bases for J; bases not matched to a gene: 5. The CDR3 spans 13 residues. Germline loops: CDR1 SNHLY, CDR2 FYNNEI.

This chain connects TRBV4-1 to TRBJ2-7, with 8 positions matching TRBD1. The CDR3 loop spans 16 amino acids. Looked up from germline, CDR1 is MGHRA and CDR2 is YSYEKL. Trimming cost V 0 bases and J 2 bases; bases outside gene matches: 6. CDR3 in amino acids: CASSQDGQGRTYEQYF. The DNA for the CDR3 is TGCGCCAGCAGCCAAGACGGACAGGGACGTACCTACGAGCAGTACTTC.

The chain uses TRBV18 and TRBJ1-2; perhaps TRBD1 as D (6 bases). Per the germline V gene, CDR1 is KGHSH and CDR2 is LQKENI. V was trimmed by 3 bases and J by 4 bases, leaving 12 bases between them. The CDR3 length is 14 residues. In DNA form, the CDR3 reads TGTGCCAGCTCACCTGGGGACACAACCTATGGCTACACCTTC. Its protein product is CASSPGDTTYGYTF. The entire variable domain, with the rest obtained from reference TRBV18 and TRBJ1-2, is as follows: NAGVMQNPRHLVRRRGQEARLRCSPMKGHSHVYWYRQLPEEGLKFMVYLQKENIIDESGMPKERFSAEFPKEGPSILRIQQVVRGDSAAYFCASSPGDTTYGYTFGSGTRLTVV.

This clone was counted a few times. V is TRBV24-1 and J is TRBJ2-2; 8 positions agree with TRBD1. This CDR3 region has 14 residues. Per germline, CDR1 KGHDR and CDR2 SFDVKD. Trimming removed 4 bases from V and 6 bases from J; junction bases left unmatched: 3. Here the CDR3 DNA reads TGTGCCACCAGTGACCCGACAGGGGCCGGGGAGCTGTTTTTT. This translates into CATSDPTGAGELFF.

This clone was picked up a small number of times. The genes are TRBV30 and TRBJ2-2; possible D gene TRBD1, 5 bases. The CDR3 consists of 14 residues. V lost 7 bases and J 0 bases, leaving 12 bases between the germline ends. Looked up from germline, CDR1 is GTSNPN and CDR2 is SVGIG (reference sequence). In DNA form, the CDR3 reads TGTGCCTCCGCAGGGCTAGCGAACACCGGGGAGCTGTTTTTT. It translates to CASAGLANTGELFF.